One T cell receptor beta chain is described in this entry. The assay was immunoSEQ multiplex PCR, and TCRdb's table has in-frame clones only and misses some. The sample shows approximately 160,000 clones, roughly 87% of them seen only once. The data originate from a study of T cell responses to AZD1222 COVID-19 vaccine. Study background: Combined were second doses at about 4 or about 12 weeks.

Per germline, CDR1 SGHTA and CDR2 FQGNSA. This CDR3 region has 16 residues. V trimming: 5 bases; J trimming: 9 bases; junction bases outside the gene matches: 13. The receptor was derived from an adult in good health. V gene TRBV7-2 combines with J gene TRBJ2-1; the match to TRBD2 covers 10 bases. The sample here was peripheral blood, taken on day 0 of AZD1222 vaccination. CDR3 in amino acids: CASSPNSGRPALEQFF. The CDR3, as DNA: TGTGCCAGCAGCCCTAATAGCGGGAGGCCCGCGCTTGAGCAGTTCTTC. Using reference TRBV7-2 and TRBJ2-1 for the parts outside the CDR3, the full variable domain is GAGVSQSPSNKVTEKGKDVELRCDPISGHTALYWYRQSLGQGLEFLIYFQGNSAPDKSGLPSDRFSAERTGGSVSTLTIQRTQQEDSAVYLCASSPNSGRPALEQFFGPGTRLTVL.